This T cell receptor beta chain was profiled in a study of CD8 T cells in ankylosing spondylitis. Study-wide results and limits: Certain motif variants had earlier appeared in reactive arthritis synovial fluid and blood. Ankylosing spondylitis blood seemed to carry a telltale TCR beta motif made of several highly homologous variants. There was reportedly significant enrichment of clones that were disease-linked in matched ankylosing spondylitis synovial fluid.

TCRdb reanalysed the 5' RACE reads using MiXCR and keeps one entry per CDR3 protein. Counted here are 200,000 or so distinct CDR3 sequences, roughly 18% occurring once; the ten biggest clones make up roughly 4.5%. The V end lost 0 bases, the J end lost 6 bases, and 16 bases lay between the germline ends. Looked up from germline, CDR1 is SGHRS and CDR2 is YFSETQ. The CDR3 spans 16 residues. Notes on this clonotype: The antigen remains unidentified.

The sequenced material came from blood, either unsorted or a sorted T cell fraction (not recorded which). The chain combines TRBV5-1 with TRBJ2-1; no reliable D call. The TCR comes from a male donor aged 5 to 29 with ankylosing spondylitis or in good health (not recorded which). The CDR3 reads CASSLGPTLFVNEQFF. DNA of the CDR3: TGCGCCAGCAGCTTGGGTCCCACCCTTTTTGTCAATGAGCAGTTCTTC.